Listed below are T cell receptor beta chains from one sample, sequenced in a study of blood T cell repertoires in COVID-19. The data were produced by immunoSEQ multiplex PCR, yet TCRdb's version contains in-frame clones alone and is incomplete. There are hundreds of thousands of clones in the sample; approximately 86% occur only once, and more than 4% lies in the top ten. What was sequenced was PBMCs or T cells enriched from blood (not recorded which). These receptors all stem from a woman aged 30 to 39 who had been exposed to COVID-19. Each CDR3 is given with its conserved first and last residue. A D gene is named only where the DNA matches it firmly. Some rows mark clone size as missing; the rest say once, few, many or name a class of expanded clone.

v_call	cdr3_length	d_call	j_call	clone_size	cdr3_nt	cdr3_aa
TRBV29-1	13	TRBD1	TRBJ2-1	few	TGCAGCGGTAGGACAGGGGCTGGCAATGAGCAGTTCTTC	CSGRTGAGNEQFF
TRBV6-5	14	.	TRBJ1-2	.	TGTGCCAGCAGTTACTCACAGGTGCACTATGGCTACACCTTC	CASSYSQVHYGYTF
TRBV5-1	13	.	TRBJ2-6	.	TGCGCCAGCAGTCACTCTGGGGCCAACGTCCTGACTTTC	CASSHSGANVLTF
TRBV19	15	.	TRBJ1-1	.	TGTGCCAGTACCCTAGGCCGGGTTTCGGACACTGAAGCTTTCTTT	CASTLGRVSDTEAFF
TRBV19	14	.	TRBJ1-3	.	TGTGCCAGTAGTATGGGGGGTGCTGGAAACACCATATATTTT	CASSMGGAGNTIYF
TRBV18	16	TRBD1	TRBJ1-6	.	TGTGCCAGCTCACTAAGAGGGACAGGGGGCGAGTCACCCCTCCACTTT	CASSLRGTGGESPLHF
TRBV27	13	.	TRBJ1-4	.	TGTGCCAGCAGCCGTCGGAGGGGCGAAAAACTGTTTTTT	CASSRRRGEKLFF
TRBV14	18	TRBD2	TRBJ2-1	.	TGTGCCAGCAGCCAAGAAACTCCTGAGCGGGAGAACTACAATGAGCAGTTCTTC	CASSQETPERENYNEQFF
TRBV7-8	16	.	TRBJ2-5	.	TGTGCCAGCAGCCCCGTGAGAGGGAACGATCAGGAGACCCAGTACTTC	CASSPVRGNDQETQYF
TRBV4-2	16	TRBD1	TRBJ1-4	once	TGTGCCAGCAGCCAAGTTGAGAGGGGGCGCGGTGAAAAACTGTTTTTT	CASSQVERGRGEKLFF
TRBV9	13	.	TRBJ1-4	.	TGTGCCAGTCAAGGGGGTCCTAATGAAAAACTGTTTTTT	CASQGGPNEKLFF
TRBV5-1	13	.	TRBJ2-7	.	TGCGCCAGCAGCTTTGGCAGAACCTACGAGCAGTACTTC	CASSFGRTYEQYF
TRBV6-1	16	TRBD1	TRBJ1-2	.	TGTGCCAGCAGTGATATCCGGGACAGGGGGCCCTATGGCTACACCTTC	CASSDIRDRGPYGYTF
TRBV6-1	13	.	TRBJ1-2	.	TGTGCCAGCAGTGACGAGGGAAACTATGGCTACACCTTC	CASSDEGNYGYTF
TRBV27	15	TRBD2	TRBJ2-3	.	TGTGCCAGCATCTTTACTAGCGGGGGGATGGATACGCAGTATTTT	CASIFTSGGMDTQYF
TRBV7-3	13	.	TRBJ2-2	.	TGTGCCAGCAGCTTAAGCGGCCCCGGGGAGCTGTTTTTT	CASSLSGPGELFF
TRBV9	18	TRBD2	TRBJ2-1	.	TGTGCCAGCAGCGTAGGGTCCGGCGGGGGATTATCCTGGTATGAGCAGTTCTTC	CASSVGSGGGLSWYEQFF
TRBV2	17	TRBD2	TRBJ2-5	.	TGTGCCAGCAGCAAGACCCTAGCGGGGAGCAACCAAGAGACCCAGTACTTC	CASSKTLAGSNQETQYF
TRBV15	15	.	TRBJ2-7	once	TGTGCCACCAGCTTGTCCGGACAGCCTAACTACGAGCAGTACTTC	CATSLSGQPNYEQYF
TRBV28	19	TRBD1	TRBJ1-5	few	TGTGCCAGCAGTCCCATGATGACAGGGAATCATTTCAGCAATCAGCCCCAGCATTTT	CASSPMMTGNHFSNQPQHF
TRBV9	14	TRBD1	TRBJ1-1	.	TGTGCCAGCAGCGCCTCTAACAGGGGGAGAGGGGCTTTCTTT	CASSASNRGRGAFF
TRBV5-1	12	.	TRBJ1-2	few	TGCGCCAGCAGCTTGGCCGGAAGCGATTACACCTTC	CASSLAGSDYTF
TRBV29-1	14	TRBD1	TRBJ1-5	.	TGCAGCGCGGCAGGAGGGGGCGAGGGTCAGCCCCAGCATTTT	CSAAGGGEGQPQHF
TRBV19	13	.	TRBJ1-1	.	TGTGCCAGTAGTATAGTGAGCGGGACTGAAGCTTTCTTT	CASSIVSGTEAFF
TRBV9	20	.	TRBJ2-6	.	TGTGCCAGCAGCGTACAATCGGAATCTAGCCCGAGGACTGGGGCCAACGTCCTGACTTTC	CASSVQSESSPRTGANVLTF